Following are 18 T cell receptor beta chains from one sample sequenced in a study of CD8+CD57+ T cells in acquired aplastic anemia. Both TCR beta VDJ combination and CDR3 sequence profiling were carried out. Genomic DNA was the template for this profiling. TCRdb reanalysed the reads using MiXCR and keeps one entry per CDR3 protein. The sample shows a few hundred thousand distinct CDR3 sequences, roughly 55% of them seen only once. Sample: sorted CD4+, CD8+, or CD8+CD57+ T cells (not recorded which) from PBMCs. The source of these receptors is a human donor in good health.

The chain recombines TRBV9 with TRBJ1-4, with TRBD1 identical over 7 bases. The CDR3 length is 16 residues. Trimming took 4 bases from V and 8 from J; bases not matched to a gene: 14. Per germline, CDR1 SGDLS and CDR2 YYNGEE. The CDR3 DNA reads TGTGCCAGCAGCCCCCCGACAGGGCCGGAGGTGGAAAAACTGTTTTTT. This codes for CASSPPTGPEVEKLFF.

The chain combines TRBV7-3 with TRBJ2-7, with 9 bases matching TRBD2. There are 16 residues in the CDR3. The germline V gene encodes CDR1 SGHTA and CDR2 FQGTGA. The V and J ends lost 5 bases and 6 bases, in that order; junction bases with no gene match: 14. CDR3 bases: TGTGCCAGCAGCATAAAGGATGGCGGGGGGGCCTCCGAGCAGTACTTC. Its translation: CASSIKDGGGASEQYF.

The V and J genes are TRBV25-1 and TRBJ1-4; TRBD1 matches at 7 bases. Germline lookup yields CDR1 MGHDK and CDR2 SYGVNS. The ends lost 9 bases at V and 4 bases at J; junction bases unmatched: 5. The CDR3 has 13 residues. DNA for the CDR3: TGTGCCAGTTCGGACAGGCATAATGAAAAACTGTTTTTT. Translating it yields CASSDRHNEKLFF.

The chain employs TRBV10-3 and TRBJ2-7; TRBD2 aligns across 8 bases. Looked up from germline, CDR1 is ENHRY and CDR2 is SYGVKD. The CDR3 loop spans 12 amino acids. V was pared by 8 bases and J by 2 bases, with 2 bases of the junction left unmatched. The CDR3 here is CAIGRGAYEQYF. The CDR3 DNA sequence: TGTGCCATCGGGCGGGGGGCCTACGAGCAGTACTTC.

Concerning this clonotype: An end of the junction differs from the germline gene, which may be a read error. The V and J genes are TRBV7-8 and TRBJ2-7, with D hard to call. This CDR3 contains 14 residues. Germline V gene data show CDR1 as SGHVS and CDR2 as FQNEAQ. CDR3 DNA: TGCGCCAGCAGCGAGCCAGAACTCACCTACGAGCAGTACTTC. This encodes CASSEPELTYEQYF.

This chain links TRBV12-3 or TRBV12-4 with TRBJ1-4; 10 bases map to TRBD1. Trimming removed 5 bases from V and 7 bases from J; junction bases left unmatched: 4. This CDR3 comprises 14 residues. CDR3 loop: CASSRGTGVEKLFF. The CDR3 DNA sequence: TGTGCCAGCAGTCGGGGGACAGGGGTTGAAAAACTGTTTTTT.

This clonotype was seen repeatedly, ten times or more. The chain recombines TRBV4-3 with TRBJ2-1, with D unresolved. Trimming stripped 2 bases from V and 6 bases from J, with 8 bases between. This CDR3 contains 13 residues. Looked up from germline, CDR1 is LGHNA and CDR2 is YSLEER. The CDR3 sequence is CASSQSMGNEQFF. In nucleotides, the CDR3 is TGCGCCAGCAGCCAATCGATGGGCAATGAGCAGTTCTTC.

At least ten counts were recorded for this clonotype. The CDR3 spells CASSYFPGASTDTQYF. As DNA, the CDR3 is TGTGCCAGCAGTTACTTTCCCGGGGCTAGCACAGATACGCAGTATTTT. The chain joins TRBV6-5 to TRBJ2-3, with D perhaps being TRBD1 or TRBD2 (5 bases each). CDR1 is MNHEY, CDR2 SVGAGI, per germline. This CDR3 region has 16 residues. Trimming took 1 base from V and 0 from J, leaving 11 bases between them.

This clonotype is medium-sized within its sample. The rearrangement links TRBV27 to TRBJ2-1; possible D gene TRBD1, 5 bases. Germline CDR1 and CDR2: MNHEY and SMNVEV (reference sequence). V was clipped by 0 bases and J by 7 bases, with 13 bases between them. The CDR3 spans 15 residues. The CDR3 nucleotides are TGTGCCAGCAGTTTATCAAGGGGATTGTTAAATGAGCAGTTCTTC. It codes for CASSLSRGLLNEQFF.

Worth noting for this clonotype: A single base separates this from a much larger clone, so it may be a read error. The chain carries TRBV7-9 and TRBJ2-2; TRBD2 might be the D (5 bases). The CDR3 consists of 15 residues. Germline assignment: CDR1 SEHNR and CDR2 FQNEAQ (reference sequence). The germline V and J ends were trimmed by 3 bases and 4 bases, with 12 bases remaining between them. The CDR3 DNA follows: TGTGCCAGCAGCTTGAGGTCGGGAACCACCGGGGAGCTGTTTTTT. Translating it yields CASSLRSGTTGELFF.

About this clonotype itself: At one end, the junction sequence differs from germline, possibly due to a read error. The rearrangement links TRBV14 to TRBJ2-7; weak D call: TRBD1 (5 bases). The germline gives CDR1 SGHDN, CDR2 FVKESK. The CDR3 totals 14 residues. The CDR3, as DNA: TGCGCCAGCAGCCAAGTGCTGGGGCCTACAGAGCAGTACTTC. It yields the protein CASSQVLGPTEQYF.

The chain uses TRBV2 and TRBJ1-5, with D possibly TRBD1 on 6 matching bases. V gave up 6 bases and J gave up 5 bases, with 14 bases separating them. The CDR3 loop spans 14 amino acids. CDR1 is SNHLY, CDR2 FYNNEI, per germline. CDR3 protein: CASRQGREDQPQHF. The CDR3 nucleotides are TGTGCCAGCAGACAGGGCCGCGAGGATCAGCCCCAGCATTTT.

This clonotype was seen only once. The rearrangement links TRBV20-1 to TRBJ2-2, with 10 bases aligning to TRBD2. Germline CDR1 DFQATT, CDR2 SNEGSKA (reference sequence). The ends lost 0 bases at V and 3 bases at J; junction bases unmatched: 4. CDR3 length: 16 residues. The CDR3, as DNA: TGCAGTGCTAGAGACCCCCTAGCGGGGGACACCGGGGAGCTGTTTTTT. Translated: CSARDPLAGDTGELFF.

This clonotype was counted at least ten times. This rearrangement joins TRBV5-6 to TRBJ1-6; a possible D gene is TRBD1 (5 bases). The CDR3 has 17 amino acids. V lost 0 bases, J lost 7 bases, and 17 bases lay in between. CDR1 is SGHDT, CDR2 YYEEEE, per germline. CDR3 DNA: TGTGCCAGCAGCTTGGCCAGGGTTGGGCCCTTGAATTCACCCCTCCACTTT. Protein product: CASSLARVGPLNSPLHF.

This clonotype was seen only once. This chain joins TRBV20-1 and TRBJ2-3; D not resolved. The CDR3 length is 14 residues. Trimming took 1 base from V and 0 from J, leaving 8 bases between them. The V gene's germline CDR1 is DFQATT and CDR2 SNEGSKA (reference sequence). The CDR3 region is CSARVPVSTDTQYF. The CDR3 DNA reads TGCAGTGCTAGAGTGCCAGTTAGCACAGATACGCAGTATTTT.

This clonotype has just one count. The chain recombines TRBV7-8 with TRBJ1-5; 7 nucleotides match TRBD1. J lost 11 bases, V lost 6 bases, and 13 bases had no gene match. The CDR3 runs to 14 residues. Germline CDR1 is SGHVS and CDR2 is FQNEAQ. The CDR3 region is CASSRQGLEAAQHF. CDR3 nucleotide sequence: TGTGCCAGCAGTCGACAGGGCCTCGAGGCGGCCCAGCATTTT.

V is TRBV7-3 and J is TRBJ2-3, with 10 bases fitting TRBD2. CDR3 length: 15 amino acids. J gave up 3 bases and V 4 bases, and 4 bases lay outside the gene matches. The germline CDR1 and CDR2 sequences are SGHTA and FQGTGA. CDR3 protein: CASSYDSGGTDTQYF. The DNA for the CDR3 is TGTGCCAGCAGCTACGATAGCGGGGGGACAGATACGCAGTATTTT. The entire variable domain, with the rest obtained from reference TRBV7-3 and TRBJ2-3, is as follows: GAGVSQTPSNKVTEKGKYVELRCDPISGHTALYWYRQSLGQGPEFLIYFQGTGAADDSGLPNDRFFAVRPEGSVSTLKIQRTERGDSAVYLCASSYDSGGTDTQYFGPGTRLTVL.

As to this clonotype: Mismatch with germline at one junction end may stem from a read error. V is TRBV24-1 and J is TRBJ2-5; TRBD2 agrees at 8 bases. The germline CDR1 and CDR2 sequences are KGHDR and SFDVKD. This CDR3 has 15 residues. CDR3 coding DNA: TGTGCCACCAGTGGTCGGGGGGGGGGCCAAGAGACCCAATACTTC. Encoded protein: CATSGRGGGQETQYF.